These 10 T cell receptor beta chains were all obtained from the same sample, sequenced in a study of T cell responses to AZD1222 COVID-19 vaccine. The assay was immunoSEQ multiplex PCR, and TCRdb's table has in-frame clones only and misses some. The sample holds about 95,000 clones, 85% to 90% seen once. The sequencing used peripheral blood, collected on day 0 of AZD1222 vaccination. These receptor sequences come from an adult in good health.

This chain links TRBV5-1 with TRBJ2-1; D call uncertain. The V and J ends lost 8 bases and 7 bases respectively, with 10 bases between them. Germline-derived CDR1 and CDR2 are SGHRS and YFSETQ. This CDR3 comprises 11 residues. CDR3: CASGPGNEQFF. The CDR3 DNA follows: TGCGCCAGTGGACCCGGGAATGAGCAGTTCTTC.

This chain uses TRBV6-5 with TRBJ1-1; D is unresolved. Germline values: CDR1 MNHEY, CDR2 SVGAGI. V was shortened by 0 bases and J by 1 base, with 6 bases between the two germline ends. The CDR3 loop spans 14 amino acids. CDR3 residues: CASSYSTPNTEAFF. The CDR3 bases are TGTGCCAGCAGTTACTCGACTCCGAACACTGAAGCTTTCTTT.

DNA for the CDR3: TGTGCCGGAGGGAGGCGGGGGGCTAGCACAGATACGCAGTATTTT. It specifies CAGGRRGASTDTQYF. The rearrangement joins TRBV30 to TRBJ2-3; 8 bases line up with TRBD2. Unmatched junction bases numbered 10, after V lost 8 bases and J lost 0 bases. CDR3 length: 15 residues. Germline CDR1 reads GTSNPN; CDR2 reads SVGIG (reference sequence).

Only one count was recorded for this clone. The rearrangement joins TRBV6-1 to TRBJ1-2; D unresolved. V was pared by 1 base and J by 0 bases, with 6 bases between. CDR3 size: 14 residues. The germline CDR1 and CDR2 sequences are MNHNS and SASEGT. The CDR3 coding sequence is TGTGCCAGCAGTGAAGGAGGAGCTAACTATGGCTACACCTTC. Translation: CASSEGGANYGYTF.

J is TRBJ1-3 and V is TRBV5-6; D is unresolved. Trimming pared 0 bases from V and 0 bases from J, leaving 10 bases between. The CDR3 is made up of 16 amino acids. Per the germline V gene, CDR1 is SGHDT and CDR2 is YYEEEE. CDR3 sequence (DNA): TGTGCCAGCAGCTTGGGGGCAGGTATCTCTGGAAACACCATATATTTT. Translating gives CASSLGAGISGNTIYF.

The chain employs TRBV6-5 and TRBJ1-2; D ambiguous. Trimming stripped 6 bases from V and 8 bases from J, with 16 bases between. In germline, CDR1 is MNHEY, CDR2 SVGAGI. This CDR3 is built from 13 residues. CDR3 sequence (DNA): TGTGCCAGCAGCGCCACTGGGCGAGGGGGCTACACCTTC. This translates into CASSATGRGGYTF.

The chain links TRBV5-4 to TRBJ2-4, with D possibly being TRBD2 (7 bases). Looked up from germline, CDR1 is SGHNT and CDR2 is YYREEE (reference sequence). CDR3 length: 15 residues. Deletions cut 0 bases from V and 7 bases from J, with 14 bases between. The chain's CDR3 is CASSLDGGGRNIQYF. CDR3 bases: TGTGCCAGCAGCTTGGATGGGGGGGGCCGGAACATTCAGTACTTC.

The CDR3 DNA sequence: TGTGCCAGCACAACAGAGTTTAACTATGGCTACACCTTC. Translating it yields CASTTEFNYGYTF. The chain links TRBV2 to TRBJ1-2; D is undetermined. CDR1 and CDR2 from the germline V gene are SNHLY and FYNNEI. The CDR3 has 13 amino acids. Trimming cost V 7 bases and J 1 base, with 10 bases left between them.

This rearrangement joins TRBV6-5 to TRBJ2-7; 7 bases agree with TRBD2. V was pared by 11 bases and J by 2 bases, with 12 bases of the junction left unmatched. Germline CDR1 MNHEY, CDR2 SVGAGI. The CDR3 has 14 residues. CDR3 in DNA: TGTGCCCACAAAAAGGGGAGGGAGACCTACGAGCAGTACTTC. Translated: CAHKKGRETYEQYF.

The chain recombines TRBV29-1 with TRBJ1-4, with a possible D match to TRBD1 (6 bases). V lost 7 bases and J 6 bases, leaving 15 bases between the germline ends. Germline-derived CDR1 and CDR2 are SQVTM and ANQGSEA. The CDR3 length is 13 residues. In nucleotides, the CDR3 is TGCAGCGGCCTCGGGGGGCCGGATGAAAAACTGTTTTTT. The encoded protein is CSGLGGPDEKLFF.